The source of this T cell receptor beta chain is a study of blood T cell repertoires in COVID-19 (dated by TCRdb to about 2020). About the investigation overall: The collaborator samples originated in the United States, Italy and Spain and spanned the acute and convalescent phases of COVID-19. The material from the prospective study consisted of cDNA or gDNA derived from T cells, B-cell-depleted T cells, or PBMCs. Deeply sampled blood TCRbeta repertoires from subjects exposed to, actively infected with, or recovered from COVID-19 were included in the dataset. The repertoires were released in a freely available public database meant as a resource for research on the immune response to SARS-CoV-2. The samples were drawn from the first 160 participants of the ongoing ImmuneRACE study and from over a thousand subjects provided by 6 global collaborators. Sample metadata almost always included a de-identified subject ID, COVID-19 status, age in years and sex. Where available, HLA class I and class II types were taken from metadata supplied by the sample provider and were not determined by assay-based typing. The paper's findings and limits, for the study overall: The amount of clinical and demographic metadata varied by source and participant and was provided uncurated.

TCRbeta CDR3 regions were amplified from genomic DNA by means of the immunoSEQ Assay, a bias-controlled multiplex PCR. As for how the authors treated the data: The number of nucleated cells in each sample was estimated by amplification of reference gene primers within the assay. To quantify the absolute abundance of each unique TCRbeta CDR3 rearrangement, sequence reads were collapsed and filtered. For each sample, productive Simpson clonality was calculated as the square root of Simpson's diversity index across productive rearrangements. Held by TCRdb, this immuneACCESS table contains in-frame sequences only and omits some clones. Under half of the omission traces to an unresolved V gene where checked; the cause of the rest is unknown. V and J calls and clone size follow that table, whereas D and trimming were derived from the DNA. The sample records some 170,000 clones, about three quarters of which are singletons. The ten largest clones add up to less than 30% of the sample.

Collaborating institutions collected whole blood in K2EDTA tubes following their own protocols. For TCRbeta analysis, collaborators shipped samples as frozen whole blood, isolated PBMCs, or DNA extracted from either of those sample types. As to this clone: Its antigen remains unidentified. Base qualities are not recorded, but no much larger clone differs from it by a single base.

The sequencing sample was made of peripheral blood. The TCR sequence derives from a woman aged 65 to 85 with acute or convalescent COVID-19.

The CDR3 region has the sequence CSVTDSKNIQYF. At the DNA level, the sequence is TGCAGCGTCACGGACTCCAAAAACATTCAGTACTTC. Recombination joined TRBV29-1 with TRBJ2-4, and possibly TRBD2, on 5 matching bases. The CDR1 and CDR2 encoded by the germline V gene are SQVTM and ANQGSEA. Relative to germline, V is 6 bases shorter and J is 2 bases shorter, with 8 bases between their ends. The CDR3 contains 12 residues, cysteine and phenylalanine counted. Just CDR3 DNA is preserved here, 36 bases in frame from base 1.